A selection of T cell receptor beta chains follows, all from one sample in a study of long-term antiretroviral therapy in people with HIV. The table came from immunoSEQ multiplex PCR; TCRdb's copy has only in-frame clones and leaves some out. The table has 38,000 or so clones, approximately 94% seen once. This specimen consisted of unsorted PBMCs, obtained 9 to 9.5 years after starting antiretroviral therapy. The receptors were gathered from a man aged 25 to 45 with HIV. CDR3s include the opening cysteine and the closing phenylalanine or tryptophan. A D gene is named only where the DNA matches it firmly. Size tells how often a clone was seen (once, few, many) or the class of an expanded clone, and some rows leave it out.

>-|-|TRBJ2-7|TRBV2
TGTGCCAGCAGTGTGGGCATCTCATTCTACGAGCAGTACTTC
CASSVGISFYEQYF
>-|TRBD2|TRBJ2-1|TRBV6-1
TGTGCCAGCGCCCGTACTAGCGGGGGAAATGAGCAGTTCTTC
CASARTSGGNEQFF
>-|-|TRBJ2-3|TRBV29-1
TGCAGCGCTATCAAAAACTCCATAGATACGCAGTATTTT
CSAIKNSIDTQYF
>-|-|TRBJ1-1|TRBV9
TGTGCCAGCAGCGTAGAGGCAGGGAGCACTGAAGCTTTCTTT
CASSVEAGSTEAFF
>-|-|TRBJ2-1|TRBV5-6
TGTGCCAGCAGCCCTCAAACCAGCGGAGGCAATGAGCAGTTCTTC
CASSPQTSGGNEQFF
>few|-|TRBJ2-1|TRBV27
TGTGCCAGCAGTTTTGGGGGTGAGCAGTTCTTC
CASSFGGEQFF
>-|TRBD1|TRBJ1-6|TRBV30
TGTGCCTGGGACAGGGCGAATAATTCACCCCTCCACTTT
CAWDRANNSPLHF
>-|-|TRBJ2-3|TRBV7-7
TGTGCTAGCAGCCGTGGTGATTGGGATACGCAGTATTTT
CASSRGDWDTQYF
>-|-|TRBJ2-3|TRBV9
TGTGCCAGCAGCGTAGGGGGTTTGGGGGGCACAGATACGCAGTATTTT
CASSVGGLGGTDTQYF
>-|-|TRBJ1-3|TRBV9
TGTGCCAGCAGCGTGCCAGGGGCTGGAAACACCATATATTTT
CASSVPGAGNTIYF
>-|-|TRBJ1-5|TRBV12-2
TGTGCAAGTCGAGGGACAGGGAGGGCCAATCAGCCCCAGCATTTT
CASRGTGRANQPQHF
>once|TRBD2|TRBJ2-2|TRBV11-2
TGTGCCAGCAGCTCCGGGGGGGGACTCCTCGGCGGGGAGCTGTTTTTT
CASSSGGGLLGGELFF
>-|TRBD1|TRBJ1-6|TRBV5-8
TGTGCCAGCAGTTATGGGACAGGGTGGGCACCCCTCCACTTT
CASSYGTGWAPLHF
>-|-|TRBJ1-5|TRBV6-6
TGTGCAAGCACGTGGGGTAGCAATCAGCCCCAGCATTTT
CASTWGSNQPQHF
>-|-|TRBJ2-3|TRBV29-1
TGCAGCGTTGGGACAGATACGCAGTATTTT
CSVGTDTQYF
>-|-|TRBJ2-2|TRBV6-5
TGTGCCAGCAGTACCCCCGGGACGAACACCGGGGAGCTGTTTTTT
CASSTPGTNTGELFF
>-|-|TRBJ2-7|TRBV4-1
TGCGCCAGCAGCCAAGATTCGACAGGAGCCTACGAGCAGTACTTC
CASSQDSTGAYEQYF
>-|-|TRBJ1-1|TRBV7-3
TGTGCCAGCAGGGGTCTCGGAAGCACTGAAGCTTTCTTT
CASRGLGSTEAFF
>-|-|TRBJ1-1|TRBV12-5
TGTGCTAGTGGTACAACGGAGGAGACTGAAGCTTTCTTT
CASGTTEETEAFF
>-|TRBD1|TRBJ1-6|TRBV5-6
TGTGCCAGCAGCTGGGTGGGGACAGGAAGGACCGAATCCCTCCACTTT
CASSWVGTGRTESLHF
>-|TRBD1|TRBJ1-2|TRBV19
TGTGCCAGTCGGCGGGACAGGGAGATTAGTGGCTACACCTTC
CASRRDREISGYTF
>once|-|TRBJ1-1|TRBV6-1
TGTGCCAGCAGTGAGACAGAGAACACTGAAGCTTTCTTT
CASSETENTEAFF
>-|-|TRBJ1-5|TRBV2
TGTGCCAGCAGTGACAGGGATCAGCCCCAGCATTTT
CASSDRDQPQHF
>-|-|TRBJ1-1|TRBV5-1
TGCGCCAGCAGCTCGAACACCAACTCGAACACTGAAGCTTTCTTT
CASSSNTNSNTEAFF
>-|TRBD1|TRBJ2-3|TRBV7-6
TGTGCCAGCAGCCCTCGGGACAGTTCTAGCACAGATACGCAGTATTTT
CASSPRDSSSTDTQYF
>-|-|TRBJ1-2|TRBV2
TGTGCCAGCAGTTCCAGGGAGGGAAACTATGGCTACACCTTC
CASSSREGNYGYTF
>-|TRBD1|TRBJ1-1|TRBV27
TGTGCCAGCAGTACAGGGGCCGGCACTGAAGCTTTCTTT
CASSTGAGTEAFF
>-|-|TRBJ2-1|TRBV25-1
TGTGCCAGCGGAGAGTACAATGAGCAGTTCTTC
CASGEYNEQFF
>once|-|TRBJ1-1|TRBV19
TGTGCCAGTAGTATCGAGGCGGGAGAGAACACTGAAGCTTTCTTT
CASSIEAGENTEAFF
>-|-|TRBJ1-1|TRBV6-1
TGTGCCAGCAGTGAAGGGCAGGAGAACACTGAAGCTTTCTTT
CASSEGQENTEAFF
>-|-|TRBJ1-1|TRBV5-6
TGTGCCAGCAGCCTGAGGGCAAATCTAGAAGCTTTCTTT
CASSLRANLEAFF
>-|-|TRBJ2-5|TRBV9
TGTGCCAGCAGCGTAGGCAGCGAAGAGACCCAGTACTTC
CASSVGSEETQYF
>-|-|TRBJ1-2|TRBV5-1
TGCGCCAGCAGCTTGGGAGCAAAGGATGGCTACACCTTC
CASSLGAKDGYTF
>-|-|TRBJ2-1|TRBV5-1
TGCGCCAGCAGCTTAGACAGCAGCTCCTACAATGAGCAGTTCTTC
CASSLDSSSYNEQFF
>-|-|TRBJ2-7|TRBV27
TGTGCCAGCCGAAAAAGAGGGAACGAGCAGTACTTC
CASRKRGNEQYF
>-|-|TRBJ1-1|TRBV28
TGTGCCAGCAGTTACCAGACTGAAGCTTTCTTT
CASSYQTEAFF
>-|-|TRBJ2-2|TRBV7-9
TGTGCCAGCAGCGCCCAGGGCGACATAGGGGAGCTGTTTTTT
CASSAQGDIGELFF
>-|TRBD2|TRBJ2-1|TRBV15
TGTGCCACCAGCAGAGACGGGGGGGCCTTGAACAATGAGCAGTTCTTC
CATSRDGGALNNEQFF
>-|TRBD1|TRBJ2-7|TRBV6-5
TGTGCCAGCAGTTCCGCAGGGGGCCCGCCGAATGAGCAGTACTTC
CASSSAGGPPNEQYF
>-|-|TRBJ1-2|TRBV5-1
TGCGCCAGCAGCTGGTCAGAGACACCAAGTGGATCTGGCTACACCTTC
CASSWSETPSGSGYTF
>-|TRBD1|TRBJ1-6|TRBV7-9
TGTGCCAGCAGCTTCGGACAGGTCCGGGTGGGCAATTCACCCCTCCACTTT
CASSFGQVRVGNSPLHF
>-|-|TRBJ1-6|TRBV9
TGTGCCAGCAGCGCCCCCCAGGGGAATAATTCACCCCTCCACTTT
CASSAPQGNNSPLHF
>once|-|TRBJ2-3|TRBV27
TGTGCCAGCAGGACATACACAGATACGCAGTATTTT
CASRTYTDTQYF
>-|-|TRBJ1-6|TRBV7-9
TGTGCCAGCAGCTTCGGACGCTCCTATAATTCACCCCTCCACTTT
CASSFGRSYNSPLHF
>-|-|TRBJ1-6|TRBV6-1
TGTGCCAGCAGTGAACTTCTGGATTCACCCCTCCACTTT
CASSELLDSPLHF
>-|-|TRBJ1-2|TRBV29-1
TGCAGCGTCCGGACCAGTAACTATGGCTACACCTTC
CSVRTSNYGYTF
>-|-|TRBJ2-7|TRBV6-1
TGTGCCAGCGGGACGAGGGGCTACGAGCAGTACTTC
CASGTRGYEQYF
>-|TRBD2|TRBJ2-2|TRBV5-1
TGCGCCAGCAGACCCAAGACTAGCGGGGCGATGAACACCGGGGAGCTGTTTTTT
CASRPKTSGAMNTGELFF
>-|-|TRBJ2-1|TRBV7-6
TGTGCCAGCAGTCTGGTGCAGGGGGGATATGGAGGAGAGCAGTTCTTC
CASSLVQGGYGGEQFF